This T cell receptor beta chain was sequenced for a study of cytomegalovirus exposure and HLA in healthy donors. V lost 10 bases, J lost 3 bases, and 3 bases stayed unmatched. From germline, CDR1 is ENHRY and CDR2 SYGVKD. This CDR3 spans 13 amino acids. In the PCR, 60 Vbeta and 13 Jbeta primers were used. Sequencing was performed with immunoSEQ multiplex PCR; in TCRdb, only in-frame clones are kept and a portion is missing. Here the sample spans about 150,000 clones, over 65% being singletons. This clone came up a few times. Sequencing was done on a sample of PBMCs. V is TRBV10-3 and J is TRBJ2-3; 11 positions match TRBD2. This TCR came from a woman between 40 and 55 years old in good health and CMV-seronegative. CDR3 DNA sequence: TGTGCCAGCCTAGCGGGAGGAACAGATACGCAGTATTTT. Translation: CASLAGGTDTQYF.